The 19 T cell receptor beta chains below come from one sample, sequenced in a study of PD-1 blockade in classical Hodgkin lymphoma. The repertoire was sequenced with immunoSEQ multiplex PCR; TCRdb's copy has only in-frame clones and lacks some. The sample holds 35,000 or so clones; approximately 69% are singletons and the top ten take roughly 14%. Exposure to brentuximab vedotin varied, and each patient had relapsed following autologous stem cell transplantation. The source material was peripheral blood mononuclear cells (PBMCs), sampled before the second cycle of nivolumab. These receptors all come from a human donor with classical Hodgkin lymphoma.

This clone was observed a single time. This chain links TRBV5-1 with TRBJ2-3; 7 bases match TRBD2. Germline CDR1 and CDR2: SGHRS and YFSETQ. After removal of 3 bases from V and 5 bases from J, the junction contained 15 bases not matched to a gene. The CDR3 is 17 amino acids. CDR3 bases: TGCGCCAGCAGCTCGGATACTAGCGCCATCGGACGAGATACGCAGTATTTT. Its translation is CASSSDTSAIGRDTQYF.

V gene TRBV7-9 combines with J gene TRBJ2-1; D is possibly TRBD1 or TRBD2 (6 bases each). CDR1 and CDR2 (germline): SEHNR, FQNEAQ (reference sequence). CDR3 size: 16 residues. V lost 2 bases, J lost 2 bases, and 13 bases lay in between. CDR3 nucleotides: TGTGCCAGCAGCTTAACGGGGGCAGGGCCCTACAATGAGCAGTTCTTC. Protein: CASSLTGAGPYNEQFF.

V gene TRBV9 combines with J gene TRBJ2-1, with TRBD2 matching 9 bases. The CDR3 covers 15 residues. Unmatched junction bases numbered 5, after V lost 3 bases and J lost 4 bases. The germline gives CDR1 SGDLS, CDR2 YYNGEE. CDR3 region: CASSGSGGQYNEQFF. CDR3 coding DNA: TGTGCCAGCAGCGGCAGCGGGGGGCAGTACAATGAGCAGTTCTTC.

The chain employs TRBV2 and TRBJ1-1, with D tentatively TRBD1 (5 bases). The CDR3 spans 14 residues. In germline, CDR1 is SNHLY, CDR2 FYNNEI. V was pared by 5 bases and J by 4 bases, with 14 bases between. In DNA, the CDR3 is TGTGCCAGCAGTAGGGACCCACAAAGCACTGAAGCTTTCTTT. Amino acid sequence: CASSRDPQSTEAFF.

The CDR3: CASSLGLAGGWTYNEQFF. In DNA, the CDR3 is TGTGCCAGCAGCTTAGGGCTAGCGGGGGGTTGGACCTACAATGAGCAGTTCTTC. The V gene is TRBV7-9, the J gene TRBJ2-1, with 11 bases lining up with TRBD2. Germline CDR1 reads SEHNR; CDR2 reads FQNEAQ (reference sequence). The CDR3 is 18 residues long. Losses at the gene ends were 1 base for V and 2 bases for J; bases not matched to a gene: 7.

The table lists this clone with a few counts. The chain uses TRBV5-1 and TRBJ1-6; 9 bases fit TRBD1. The CDR3 runs to 16 residues. The junction had 8 bases not matched to a gene; V was cut back by 3 bases and J by 7 bases. Per the germline V gene, CDR1 is SGHRS and CDR2 is YFSETQ. CDR3: CASSSTLTGGNSPLHF. CDR3 DNA: TGCGCCAGCAGCTCCACATTGACAGGGGGAAATTCACCCCTCCACTTT.

The chain has TRBV11-2 and TRBJ2-7, with no clear D. Deletions cut 1 base from V and 6 bases from J, with 16 bases between. Germline CDR1 and CDR2: SGHAT and FQNNGV. The CDR3 length is 15 residues. The CDR3 nucleotides read TGTGCCAGCAGCTTAGCGGAAGGGTTGGGTACCGAGCAGTACTTC. It yields the protein CASSLAEGLGTEQYF.

This clone showed up just a few times. The chain recombines TRBV28 with TRBJ2-7, with TRBD2 identical over 13 bases. The V segment lost 6 bases and the J segment 1 base; nucleotides outside the gene matches: 3. This CDR3 region has 15 residues. Germline V CDR1 and CDR2: MDHEN, SYDVKM. CDR3 region: CASRWTSGSSYEQYF. CDR3 nucleotide sequence: TGTGCCAGCAGATGGACTAGCGGGAGTTCCTACGAGCAGTACTTC.

This clone has only one observation. One end of the junction is discordant with germline, which a read error may explain. The chain employs TRBV10-3 and TRBJ2-5; TRBD2 might be the D (6 bases). CDR3 length: 11 residues. CDR1 is ENHRY, CDR2 SYGVKD, per germline. CDR3 region: CASSSAGWEYF. The CDR3 DNA is TGTGCCAGCAGTTCCGCGGGGTGGGAGTACTTC.

This rearrangement joins TRBV4-1 to TRBJ2-5; D may be TRBD2 (5 bases). The germline CDR1 and CDR2 sequences are MGHRA and YSYEKL. The ends were cut back, 3 bases at V and 5 bases at J, with 19 bases in the middle. This CDR3 is built from 16 residues. The CDR3 DNA follows: TGCGCCAGCAGCCAGGCGATCGTCCGGGGTTGGGAGACCCAGTACTTC. This translates into CASSQAIVRGWETQYF.

The rearrangement joins TRBV5-4 to TRBJ2-1, with D hard to call. The CDR3 has 14 amino acids. The V gene lost 4 bases and the J gene lost 9 bases, with 17 bases spanning the gap. The germline V gene encodes CDR1 SGHNT and CDR2 YYREEE (reference sequence). The CDR3 bases are TGTGCCAGCAGCCAGATTGTAGGGCCGCTTGAGCAGTTCTTC. Translation: CASSQIVGPLEQFF. The entire variable domain, with the rest obtained from reference TRBV5-4 and TRBJ2-1, is as follows: ETGVTQSPTHLIKTRGQQVTLRCSSQSGHNTVSWYQQALGQGPQFIFQYYREEENGRGNFPPRFSGLQFPNYSSELNVNALELDDSALYLCASSQIVGPLEQFFGPGTRLTVL.

The V gene is TRBV27, the J gene TRBJ1-1; D is unclear. Trimming stripped 1 base from V and 4 bases from J, with 19 bases between. CDR1 and CDR2 (germline): MNHEY, SMNVEV (reference sequence). This CDR3 region has 17 residues. The CDR3: CASSLFSIRGEATEAFF. The CDR3, as DNA: TGTGCCAGCAGTTTATTTAGTATTCGTGGGGAGGCCACTGAAGCTTTCTTT.

This sequence joins TRBV6-1 and TRBJ2-5; 7 nucleotides agree with TRBD2. This CDR3 spans 15 amino acids. CDR1 and CDR2 (germline): MNHNS, SASEGT. The CDR3 loop is CAAVKGLAAAETQYF. The CDR3 bases are TGTGCAGCAGTGAAAGGGCTAGCGGCTGCGGAGACCCAGTACTTC.

This clone has a single count. CDR3 nucleotide sequence: TGTGCCAGCAGTGACCAGGGGGACACCTACGAGCAGTACTTC. It encodes CASSDQGDTYEQYF. The rearrangement uses TRBV2 and TRBJ2-5; 7 bases match TRBD1. The tail of the sequence fits TRBJ2-7 better, so the J call may be wrong. The CDR3 contains 14 residues. CDR1 SNHLY and CDR2 FYNNEI come from the germline V gene.

The chain combines TRBV10-3 with TRBJ1-1; D is possibly TRBD1 (5 bases). Germline assignment: CDR1 ENHRY and CDR2 SYGVKD. Trimming cost V 6 bases and J 1 base, with 15 bases left between them. The CDR3 length is 15 residues. CDR3: CAIRGGGGENTEAFF. The CDR3 nucleotides are TGTGCCATCAGGGGCGGCGGGGGTGAGAACACTGAAGCTTTCTTT.

This chain joins TRBV25-1 and TRBJ1-1; D unresolved. The CDR3 has 14 amino acids. V was trimmed by 5 bases and J by 0 bases, leaving 10 bases between them. Germline V lookup: CDR1 MGHDK, CDR2 SYGVNS. CDR3 sequence (DNA): TGTGCCAGCAGTATGCCCGGGGTGAACACTGAAGCTTTCTTT. Translated, it gives CASSMPGVNTEAFF.

The rearrangement uses TRBV25-1 and TRBJ1-6; TRBD1 matches 11 bases. Germline V gene data show CDR1 as MGHDK and CDR2 as SYGVNS. The junction had 5 bases not matched to a gene; V was cut back by 9 bases and J by 7 bases. This CDR3 contains 14 residues. In nucleotides, the CDR3 is TGTGCCAGTAACCGGGACAGGGGGAATTCACCCCTCCACTTT. This translates into CASNRDRGNSPLHF. Full variable domain (missing parts from reference TRBV25-1 and TRBJ1-6): EADIYQTPRYLVIGTGKKITLECSQTMGHDKMYWYQQDPGMELHLIHYSYGVNSTEKGDLSSESTVSRIRTEHFPLTLESARPSHTSQYLCASNRDRGNSPLHFGNGTRLTVT.

The V and J genes are TRBV11-3 and TRBJ1-2; TRBD1 matches 10 bases. The ends lost 3 bases at V and 3 bases at J; junction bases unmatched: 13. CDR1 and CDR2 (germline): SGHNT, YENEEA. The CDR3 length is 18 residues. CDR3: CASSLGPGQGKMDYGYTF. The CDR3 DNA follows: TGTGCCAGCAGCTTGGGCCCGGGACAGGGGAAGATGGACTATGGCTACACCTTC.

This chain links TRBV6-5 with TRBJ2-7; weak D call: TRBD2 (5 bases). There are 12 residues in the CDR3. Germline CDR1 reads MNHEY; CDR2 reads SVGAGI. Between the trimmed V and J ends, which lost 6 bases and 3 bases, there was a span of 9 bases. The CDR3 spells CASSFGLYEQYF. CDR3 DNA sequence: TGTGCCAGCAGCTTCGGACTCTACGAGCAGTACTTC.